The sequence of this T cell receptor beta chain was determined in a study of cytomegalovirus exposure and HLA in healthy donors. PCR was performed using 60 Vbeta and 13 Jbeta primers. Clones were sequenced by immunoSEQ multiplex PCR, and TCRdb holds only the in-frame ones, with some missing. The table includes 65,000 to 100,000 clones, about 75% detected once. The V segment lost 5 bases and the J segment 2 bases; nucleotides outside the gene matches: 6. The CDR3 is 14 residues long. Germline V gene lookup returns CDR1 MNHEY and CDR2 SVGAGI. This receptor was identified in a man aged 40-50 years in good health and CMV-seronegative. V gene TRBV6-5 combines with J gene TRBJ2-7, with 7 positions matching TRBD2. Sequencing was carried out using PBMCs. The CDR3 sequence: CASSSGDATYEQYF. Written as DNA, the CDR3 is TGTGCCAGCAGTAGCGGGGACGCAACCTACGAGCAGTACTTC.